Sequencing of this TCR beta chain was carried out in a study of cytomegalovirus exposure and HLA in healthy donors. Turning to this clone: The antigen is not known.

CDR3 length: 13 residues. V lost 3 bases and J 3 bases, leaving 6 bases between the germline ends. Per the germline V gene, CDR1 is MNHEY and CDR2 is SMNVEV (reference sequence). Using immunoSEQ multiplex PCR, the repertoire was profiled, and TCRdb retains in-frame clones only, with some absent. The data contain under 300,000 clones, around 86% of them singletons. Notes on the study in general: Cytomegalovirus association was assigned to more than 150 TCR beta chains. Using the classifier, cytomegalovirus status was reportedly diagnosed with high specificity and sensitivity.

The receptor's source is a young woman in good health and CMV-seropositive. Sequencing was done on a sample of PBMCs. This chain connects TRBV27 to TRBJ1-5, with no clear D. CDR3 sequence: CASSLAFNQPQHF. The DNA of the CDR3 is TGTGCCAGCAGTTTGGCCTTCAATCAGCCCCAGCATTTT.